This TCR beta chain emerged from a study of cytomegalovirus exposure and HLA in healthy donors. Study findings and constraints: As a later analysis showed, several of the most significant clusters appeared to be linked to common viral pathogens. Presence/absence results assume similar sequencing depth per donor, which may not hold.

The CDR3 is made up of 14 amino acids. Looked up from germline, CDR1 is ENHRY and CDR2 is SYGVKD. The J segment lost 6 bases and the V segment lost 4 bases, leaving 6 bases of the junction unmatched. As for this clone: The target antigen is unknown.

With 60 Vbeta and 13 Jbeta primers, the PCR was carried out. Sequencing was performed with immunoSEQ multiplex PCR; in TCRdb, only in-frame clones are kept and a portion is missing. The table lists some 170,000 clones, around 81% of them singletons, with approximately 5% in the top ten. The gene calls are TRBV10-3 and TRBJ2-1; the match to TRBD2 covers 7 bases. The TCR sequence derives from a woman aged 18-29 years in good health and CMV-seropositive. The sequenced material came from PBMCs. In DNA, the CDR3 is TGTGCCATCAGTGGCCGGGACTACGGCAATGAGCAGTTCTTC. This translates into CAISGRDYGNEQFF.